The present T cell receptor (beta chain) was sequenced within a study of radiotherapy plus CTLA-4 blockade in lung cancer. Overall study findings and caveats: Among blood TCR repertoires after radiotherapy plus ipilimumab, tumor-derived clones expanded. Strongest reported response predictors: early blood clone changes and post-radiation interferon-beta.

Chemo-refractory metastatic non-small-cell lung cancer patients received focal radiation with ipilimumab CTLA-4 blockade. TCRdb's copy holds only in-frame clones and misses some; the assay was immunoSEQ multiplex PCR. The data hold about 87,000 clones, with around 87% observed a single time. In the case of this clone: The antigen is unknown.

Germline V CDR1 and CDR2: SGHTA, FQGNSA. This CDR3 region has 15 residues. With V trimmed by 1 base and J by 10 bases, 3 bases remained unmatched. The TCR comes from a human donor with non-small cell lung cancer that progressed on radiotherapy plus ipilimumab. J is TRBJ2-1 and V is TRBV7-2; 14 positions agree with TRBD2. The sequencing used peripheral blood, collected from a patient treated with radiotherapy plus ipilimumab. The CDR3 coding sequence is TGTGCCAGCAGCTTAGGACTAGCGGGGGGGCAGGAGCAGTTCTTC. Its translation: CASSLGLAGGQEQFF.